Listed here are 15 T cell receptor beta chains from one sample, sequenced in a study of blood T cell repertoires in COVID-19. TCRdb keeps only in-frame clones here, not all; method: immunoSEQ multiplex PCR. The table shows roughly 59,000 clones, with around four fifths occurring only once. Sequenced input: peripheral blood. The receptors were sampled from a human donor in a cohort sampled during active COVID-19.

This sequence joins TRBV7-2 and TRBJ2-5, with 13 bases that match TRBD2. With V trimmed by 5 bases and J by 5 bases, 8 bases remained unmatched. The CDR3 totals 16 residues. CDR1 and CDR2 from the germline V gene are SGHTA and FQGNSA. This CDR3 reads CASSRTSGSQGETQYF. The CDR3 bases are TGTGCCAGCAGCCGGACTAGCGGGAGCCAGGGGGAGACCCAGTACTTC.

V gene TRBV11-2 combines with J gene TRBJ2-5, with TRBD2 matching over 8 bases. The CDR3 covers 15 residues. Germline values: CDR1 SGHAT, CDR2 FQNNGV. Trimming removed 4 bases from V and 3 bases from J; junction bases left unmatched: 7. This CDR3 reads CASSSTGTRKETQYF. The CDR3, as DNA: TGTGCCAGCAGCTCGACCGGGACTAGAAAAGAGACCCAGTACTTC.

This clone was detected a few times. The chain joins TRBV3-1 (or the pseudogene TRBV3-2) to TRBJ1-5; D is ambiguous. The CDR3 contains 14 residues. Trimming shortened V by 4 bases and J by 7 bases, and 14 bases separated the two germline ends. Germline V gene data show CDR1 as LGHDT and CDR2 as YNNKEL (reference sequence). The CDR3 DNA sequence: TGTGCCAGCAGCCTCGGGGAAGGAGGACAGCCCCAGCATTTT. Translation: CASSLGEGGQPQHF.

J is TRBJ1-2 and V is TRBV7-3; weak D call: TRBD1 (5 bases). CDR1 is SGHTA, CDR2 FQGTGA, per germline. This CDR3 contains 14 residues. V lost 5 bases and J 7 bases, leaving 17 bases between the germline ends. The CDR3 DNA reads TGTGCCAGCAGCCCAAGGGGCCAGGGCACTGGCTACACCTTC. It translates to CASSPRGQGTGYTF.

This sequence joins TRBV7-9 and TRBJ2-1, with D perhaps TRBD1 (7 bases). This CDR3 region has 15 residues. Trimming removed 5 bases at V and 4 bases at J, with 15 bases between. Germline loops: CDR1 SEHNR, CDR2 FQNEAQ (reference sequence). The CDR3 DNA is TGTGCCAGCAGCCCGGCGGGACAGTCTTACAATGAGCAGTTCTTC. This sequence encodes CASSPAGQSYNEQFF.

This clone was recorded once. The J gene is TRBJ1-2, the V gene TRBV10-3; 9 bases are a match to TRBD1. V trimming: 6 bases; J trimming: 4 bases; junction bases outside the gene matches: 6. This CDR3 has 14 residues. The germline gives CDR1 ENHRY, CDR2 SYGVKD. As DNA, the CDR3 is TGTGCCATCAGCCGGGACAGGGATACCTATGGCTACACCTTC. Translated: CAISRDRDTYGYTF.

The CDR3 is CASSRDRDEQYF. The CDR3 nucleotides are TGCGCCAGCAGCCGGGACAGGGACGAGCAGTACTTC. V and J are TRBV5-1 and TRBJ2-7; 9 nucleotides line up with TRBD1. V gave up 4 bases and J gave up 5 bases; unmatched junction bases: 1. This CDR3 region has 12 residues. The germline V gene encodes CDR1 SGHRS and CDR2 YFSETQ.

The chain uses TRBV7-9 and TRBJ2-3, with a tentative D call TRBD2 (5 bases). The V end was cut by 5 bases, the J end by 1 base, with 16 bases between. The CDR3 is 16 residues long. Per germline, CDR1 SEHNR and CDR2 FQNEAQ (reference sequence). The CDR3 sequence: CASSAPGGLGTDTQYF. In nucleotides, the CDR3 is TGTGCCAGCAGCGCCCCGGGTGGACTGGGCACAGATACGCAGTATTTT.

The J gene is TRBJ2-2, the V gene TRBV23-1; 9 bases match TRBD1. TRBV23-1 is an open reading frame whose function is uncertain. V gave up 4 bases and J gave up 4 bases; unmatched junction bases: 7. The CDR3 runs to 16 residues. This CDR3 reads CASSLPDRGGTGELFF. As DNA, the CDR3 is TGCGCCAGCAGTCTCCCGGACAGGGGCGGCACCGGGGAGCTGTTTTTT.

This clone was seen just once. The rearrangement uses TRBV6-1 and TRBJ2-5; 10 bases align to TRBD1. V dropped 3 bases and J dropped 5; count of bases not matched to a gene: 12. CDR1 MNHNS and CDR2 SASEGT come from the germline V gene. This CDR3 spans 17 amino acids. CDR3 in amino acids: CASSDPQTGGDAETQYF. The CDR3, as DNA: TGTGCCAGCAGTGACCCTCAGACAGGGGGCGATGCGGAGACCCAGTACTTC.

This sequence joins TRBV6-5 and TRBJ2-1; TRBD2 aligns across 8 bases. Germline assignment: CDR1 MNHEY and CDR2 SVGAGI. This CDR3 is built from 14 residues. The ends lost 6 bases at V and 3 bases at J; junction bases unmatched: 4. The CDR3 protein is CASRGLDYYNEQFF. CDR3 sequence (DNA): TGTGCCAGCAGGGGACTAGACTACTACAATGAGCAGTTCTTC.

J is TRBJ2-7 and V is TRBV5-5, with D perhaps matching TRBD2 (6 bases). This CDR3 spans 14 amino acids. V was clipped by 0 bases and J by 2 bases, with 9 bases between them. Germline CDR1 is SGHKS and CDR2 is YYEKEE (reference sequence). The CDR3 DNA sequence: TGTGCCAGCAGCTTGGTCGGGGGACCCTACGAGCAGTACTTC. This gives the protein CASSLVGGPYEQYF.

CDR3 coding DNA: TGCGCCAGCAGCTTAACTCCGGGACAGGGTTCACCCCTCCACTTT. Encoded protein: CASSLTPGQGSPLHF. V gene TRBV5-1 combines with J gene TRBJ1-6; 9 bases are a match to TRBD1. Germline assignment: CDR1 SGHRS and CDR2 YFSETQ. V was clipped by 2 bases and J by 9 bases; unmatched bases: 6. The CDR3 is 15 amino acids.

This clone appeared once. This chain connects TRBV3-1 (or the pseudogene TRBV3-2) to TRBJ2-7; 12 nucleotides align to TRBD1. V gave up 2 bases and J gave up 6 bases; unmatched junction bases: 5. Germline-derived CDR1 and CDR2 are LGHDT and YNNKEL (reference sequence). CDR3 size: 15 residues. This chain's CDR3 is CASSQNPGQGAEQYF. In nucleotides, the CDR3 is TGTGCCAGCAGCCAAAACCCGGGACAGGGGGCCGAGCAGTACTTC.

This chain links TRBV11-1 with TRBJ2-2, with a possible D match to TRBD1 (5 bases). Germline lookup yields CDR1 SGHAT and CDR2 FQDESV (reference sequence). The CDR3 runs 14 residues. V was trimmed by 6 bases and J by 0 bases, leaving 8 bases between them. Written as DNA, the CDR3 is TGTGCCAGCAGTGAACAGGCGAACACCGGGGAGCTGTTTTTT. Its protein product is CASSEQANTGELFF.